This T cell receptor beta chain was recovered during a study of cytomegalovirus exposure and HLA in healthy donors. In regard to this clone: Its antigen is unidentified.

Primers: 60 Vbeta forward and 13 Jbeta reverse. Profiling relied on immunoSEQ multiplex PCR, and the TCRdb table lists in-frame clones only, not all of them. The sample includes about 160,000 clones, 80% seen only once; the top ten take 1%. Study-level results: Prior analysis indicated that the majority of TCR beta V segments exhibited productivity approximately 87% or approximately 30% of the time. Later analysis demonstrated an association between a missense DCLRE1C variant and TCR beta V- and J-gene trimming.

V was trimmed by 2 bases and J by 3 bases, leaving 10 bases between them. Germline V gives CDR1 MNHNS, CDR2 SASEGT. The CDR3 runs 14 residues. Sample: PBMCs. V is TRBV6-1 and J is TRBJ1-2; D call uncertain. The TCR was taken from a woman in her fifties or sixties in good health and CMV-seropositive. The CDR3 protein is CASSEQSPDYGYTF. CDR3 in DNA: TGTGCCAGCAGTGAACAGTCGCCCGACTATGGCTACACCTTC.